This T cell receptor beta chain was sequenced in a study of blood T cell repertoires in COVID-19. As for the study in general: Italy, Spain and the United States were the sources of the convalescent and acute COVID-19 samples. T cells, B-cell-depleted T cells, or PBMCs provided the cDNA or gDNA that served as material.

Per the study methods: Reference gene primer amplification gave estimated nucleated cell counts. Using immunoSEQ multiplex PCR, the repertoire was profiled, and TCRdb retains in-frame clones only, with some absent. The V and J calls and clone size were taken over from that table, and D and trimming were inferred from the DNA. The repertoire holds around 63,000 clones, with approximately 79% as singletons. Germline V CDR1 and CDR2: SGDLS, YYNGEE. The junction had 7 bases not matched to a gene; V was cut back by 3 bases and J by 3 bases. The CDR3 length is 15 residues. This clone was counted a few times.

The sequencing input was peripheral blood. This clonotype originated in a woman in her 70s with acute or convalescent COVID-19. J is TRBJ2-7 and V is TRBV9; 9 positions agree with TRBD1. The CDR3 DNA sequence: TGTGCCAGCAGCGCCCAACCGGGACAGGGCTACGAGCAGTACTTC. This sequence encodes CASSAQPGQGYEQYF.